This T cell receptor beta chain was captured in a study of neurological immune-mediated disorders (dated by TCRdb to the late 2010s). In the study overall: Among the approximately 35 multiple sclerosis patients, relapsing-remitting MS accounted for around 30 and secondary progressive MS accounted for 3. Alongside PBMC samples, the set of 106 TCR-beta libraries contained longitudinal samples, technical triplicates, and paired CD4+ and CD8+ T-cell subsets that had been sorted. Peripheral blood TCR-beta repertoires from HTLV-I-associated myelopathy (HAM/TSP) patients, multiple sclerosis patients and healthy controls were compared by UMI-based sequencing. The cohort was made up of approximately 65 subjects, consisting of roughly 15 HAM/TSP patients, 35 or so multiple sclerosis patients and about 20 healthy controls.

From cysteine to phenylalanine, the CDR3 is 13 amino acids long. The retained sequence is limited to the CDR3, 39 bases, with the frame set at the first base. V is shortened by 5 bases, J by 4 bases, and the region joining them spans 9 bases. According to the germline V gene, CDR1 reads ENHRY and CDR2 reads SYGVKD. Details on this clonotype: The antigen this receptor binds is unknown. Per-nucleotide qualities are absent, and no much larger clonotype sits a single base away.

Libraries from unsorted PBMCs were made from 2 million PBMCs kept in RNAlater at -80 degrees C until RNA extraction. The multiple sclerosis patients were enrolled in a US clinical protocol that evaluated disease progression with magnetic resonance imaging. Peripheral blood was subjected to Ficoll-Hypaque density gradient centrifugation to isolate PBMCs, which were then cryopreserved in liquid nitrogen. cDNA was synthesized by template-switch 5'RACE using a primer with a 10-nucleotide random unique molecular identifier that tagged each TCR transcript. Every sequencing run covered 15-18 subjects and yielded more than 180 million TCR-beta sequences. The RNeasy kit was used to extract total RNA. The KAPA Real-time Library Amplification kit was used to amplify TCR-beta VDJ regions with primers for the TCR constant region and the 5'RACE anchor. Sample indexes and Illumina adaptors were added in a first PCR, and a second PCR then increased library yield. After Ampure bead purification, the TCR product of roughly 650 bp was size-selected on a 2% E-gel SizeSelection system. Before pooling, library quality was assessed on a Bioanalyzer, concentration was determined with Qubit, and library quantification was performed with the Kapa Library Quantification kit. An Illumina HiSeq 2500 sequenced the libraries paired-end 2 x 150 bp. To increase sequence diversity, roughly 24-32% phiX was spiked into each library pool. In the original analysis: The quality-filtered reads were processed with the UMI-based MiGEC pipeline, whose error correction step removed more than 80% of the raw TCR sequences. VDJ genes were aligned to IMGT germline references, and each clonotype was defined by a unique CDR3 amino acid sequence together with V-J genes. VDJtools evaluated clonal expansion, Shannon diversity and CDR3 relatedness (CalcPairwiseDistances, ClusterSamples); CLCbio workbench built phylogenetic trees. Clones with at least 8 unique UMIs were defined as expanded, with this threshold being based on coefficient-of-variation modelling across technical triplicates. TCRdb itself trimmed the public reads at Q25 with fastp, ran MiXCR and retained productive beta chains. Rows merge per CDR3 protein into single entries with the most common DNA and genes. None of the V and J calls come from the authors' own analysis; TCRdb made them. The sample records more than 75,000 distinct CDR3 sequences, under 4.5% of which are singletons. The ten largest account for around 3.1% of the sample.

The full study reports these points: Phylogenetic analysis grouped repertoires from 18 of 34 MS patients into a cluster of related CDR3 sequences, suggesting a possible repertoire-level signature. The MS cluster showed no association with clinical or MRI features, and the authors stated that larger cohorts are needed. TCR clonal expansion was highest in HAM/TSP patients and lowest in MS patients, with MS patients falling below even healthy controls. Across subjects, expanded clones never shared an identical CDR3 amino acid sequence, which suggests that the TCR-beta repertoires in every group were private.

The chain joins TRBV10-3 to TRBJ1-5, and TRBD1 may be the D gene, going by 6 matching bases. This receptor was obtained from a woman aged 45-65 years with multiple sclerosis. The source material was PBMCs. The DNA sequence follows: TGTGCCATCAGTCGACAGGAGAATCAGCCCCAGCATTTT. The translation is CAISRQENQPQHF.